This T cell receptor beta chain originates from a study of identical twins. This clonotype was observed a handful of times. Its antigen is still unknown. Template switching added a universal primer binding site, and final cDNA carried unique molecular identifiers. A single record per CDR3 protein comes from TCRdb applying MiXCR to the 5' RACE reads. The sample has about 920,000 distinct CDR3 sequences; around an eighth are singletons. V was cut by 1 base and J by 1 base, with 8 bases left in between. In germline, CDR1 is SGHDT, CDR2 YYEEEE. The CDR3 loop spans 14 amino acids. Broader study findings: The same donors were not followed; conclusions instead depended on cross-sectional statistical analysis. Monozygotic twin pairs showed more out-of-frame TCR alpha sharing than models estimated.

The data were also submitted as part of a second study, on yellow fever vaccine responses in identical twins.

What was sequenced was PBMCs. The receptor comes from a woman in her late teens or twenties in good health. This chain connects TRBV5-6 to TRBJ1-1; no firm D call. In DNA, the CDR3 is TGTGCCAGCAGCTTGTTGAAGGCGAACACTGAAGCTTTCTTT. Its protein is CASSLLKANTEAFF.